These 11 T cell receptor beta chains were all obtained from the same sample, sequenced in a study of cytomegalovirus exposure and HLA in healthy donors (dated by TCRdb to 2015 to 2018). Library preparation was by the immunoSEQ multiplex PCR assay. A mixture of 60 forward primers for TCR Vbeta segments and 13 reverse primers for TCR Jbeta segments was used in the multiplex PCR. TCRdb limited this immuneACCESS table to in-frame rearrangements with V and J called. A share of clones is missing; checked studies link under half to unresolved V genes, and the rest is unexplained. This sample lists 85,000 to 130,000 clones; around 76% were detected once. About 6.1% of the sample is in the top ten clones. Material for sequencing was PBMCs. The receptors shown here come from a woman aged 45 to 65 in good health and CMV-seropositive.

The genes are TRBV7-2 and TRBJ1-2; maybe TRBD1 (5 bases). V was shortened by 5 bases and J by 8 bases, with 21 bases between the two germline ends. CDR1 and CDR2 from the germline V gene are SGHTA and FQGNSA. The CDR3 extends over 15 amino acids. CDR3 sequence: CASSPFRRAGKGYTF. In DNA, the CDR3 is TGTGCCAGCAGCCCCTTCAGACGAGCAGGGAAGGGCTACACCTTC.

This chain uses TRBV6-5 with TRBJ1-1; D perhaps matches TRBD1 (5 bases). Deletions cut 3 bases from V and 1 base from J, with 9 bases between. In germline, CDR1 is MNHEY, CDR2 SVGAGI. This CDR3 spans 14 amino acids. CDR3 sequence reads: CASSYRGENTEAFF. CDR3 nucleotides: TGTGCCAGCAGTTATAGGGGCGAGAACACTGAAGCTTTCTTT.

This chain joins TRBV2 and TRBJ1-1; 7 bases map to TRBD1. J gave up 0 bases and V 6 bases, and 13 bases lay outside the gene matches. The CDR3 has 17 amino acids. From germline, CDR1 is SNHLY and CDR2 FYNNEI. Here the CDR3 reads CASRVVAGGSMNTEAFF. The CDR3 DNA sequence: TGTGCCAGCAGAGTCGTGGCAGGGGGGTCTATGAACACTGAAGCTTTCTTT.

The chain carries TRBV6-1 and TRBJ1-2; the match to TRBD1 covers 8 bases. Germline lookup yields CDR1 MNHNS and CDR2 SASEGT. The CDR3 is 12 residues long. V dropped 6 bases and J dropped 6; count of bases not matched to a gene: 3. As DNA, the CDR3 is TGTGCCAGCAGCGGACAGGGTAATGGCTACACCTTC. Encoded protein: CASSGQGNGYTF.

The chain employs TRBV7-8 and TRBJ2-7, with TRBD2 matching 7 bases. CDR3 length: 15 amino acids. The V gene's germline CDR1 is SGHVS and CDR2 FQNEAQ. J gave up 2 bases and V 3 bases, and 7 bases lay outside the gene matches. In DNA form, the CDR3 reads TGTGCCAGCAGCTTGATCGGGGGGACCGCCTACGAGCAGTACTTC. As protein: CASSLIGGTAYEQYF.

This clone was observed many times. V usage is TRBV7-9 and J usage is TRBJ2-5, with 7 bases fitting TRBD2. Trimming took 1 base from V and 3 from J; bases not matched to a gene: 5. Germline V gene sequence: CDR1 SEHNR, CDR2 FQNEAQ (reference sequence). The CDR3 is 15 amino acids. The CDR3 coding sequence is TGTGCCAGCAGCTTAGAGCGGGGACTGAAAGAGACCCAGTACTTC. Amino acid sequence: CASSLERGLKETQYF.

Note on this clone: Other DNA sequences within the sample encode an identical CDR3. The chain uses TRBV27 and TRBJ1-1, with D hard to call. Per germline, CDR1 MNHEY and CDR2 SMNVEV (reference sequence). Trimming stripped 5 bases from V and 5 bases from J, with 18 bases between. The CDR3 has 15 residues. The chain's CDR3 is CASSPTWTIGTEAFF. For the CDR3, the DNA is TGTGCCAGCAGTCCAACTTGGACTATTGGGACTGAAGCTTTCTTT.

This clone turned up a few times. Here the CDR3 reads CASSLELSSYNEQFF. The CDR3, as DNA: TGTGCCAGCAGCTTAGAACTGAGCTCCTACAATGAGCAGTTCTTC. This chain joins TRBV5-5 and TRBJ2-1, with D uncertain. The V gene's germline CDR1 is SGHKS and CDR2 YYEKEE (reference sequence). Trimming removed 2 bases at V and 0 bases at J, with 9 bases between. CDR3 length: 15 amino acids.

The J gene is TRBJ2-5, the V gene TRBV6-5, with D unclear. V was cut by 8 bases and J by 3 bases, with 7 bases left in between. The CDR3 has 11 amino acids. CDR1 and CDR2 from the germline V gene are MNHEY and SVGAGI. For the CDR3, the DNA is TGTGCCAGCCCAGGAAAAGAGACCCAGTACTTC. The encoded protein is CASPGKETQYF.

The chain couples TRBV30 to TRBJ1-2; TRBD1 might be the D (5 bases). The CDR3 covers 13 residues. V was clipped by 4 bases and J by 4 bases, with 13 bases between them. In germline, CDR1 is GTSNPN, CDR2 SVGIG (reference sequence). The CDR3 bases are TGTGCCTGGACCCCAGGGATTAGCTATGGCTACACCTTC. Protein product: CAWTPGISYGYTF.

This clone showed up just a few times. V usage is TRBV7-9 and J usage is TRBJ1-1, with unresolved D. In germline, CDR1 is SEHNR, CDR2 FQNEAQ (reference sequence). With 5 bases removed from V and 4 bases from J, the gap between germline ends came to 14 bases. The CDR3 contains 14 residues. The CDR3 loop reads CASSPEAGITEAFF. CDR3 in DNA: TGTGCCAGCAGCCCCGAGGCGGGGATCACTGAAGCTTTCTTT.